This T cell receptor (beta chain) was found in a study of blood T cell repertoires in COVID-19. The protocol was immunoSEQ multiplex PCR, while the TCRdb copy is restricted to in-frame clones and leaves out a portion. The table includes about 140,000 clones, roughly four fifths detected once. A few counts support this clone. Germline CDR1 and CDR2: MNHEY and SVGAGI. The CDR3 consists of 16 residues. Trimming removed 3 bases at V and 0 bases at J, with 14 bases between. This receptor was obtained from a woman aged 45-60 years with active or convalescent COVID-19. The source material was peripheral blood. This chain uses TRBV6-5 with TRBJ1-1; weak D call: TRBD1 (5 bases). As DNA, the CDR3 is TGTGCCAGCAGTTATCGAACGGACAAATTGAACACTGAAGCTTTCTTT. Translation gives CASSYRTDKLNTEAFF.